The present entry profiles one T cell receptor (beta chain) with its context. Its antigen is not known. PCR used 60 Vbeta primers and 13 Jbeta primers. This table comes from immunoSEQ multiplex PCR, and its TCRdb copy is limited to in-frame clones, with some not included. The sample holds around 230,000 clones; 75% to 80% are singletons and the top ten take less than 2%. This entry comes from a study of cytomegalovirus exposure and HLA in healthy donors. Study-level results: TCR beta V- and J-gene trimming, according to a later analysis, was linked to a missense DCLRE1C variant. Accurate prediction of most subjects' HLA-A and HLA-B alleles from TCR beta sequences was reported.

Germline V gene lookup returns CDR1 SGHVS and CDR2 FQNEAQ. The CDR3 loop spans 16 amino acids. Trimming at V came to 5 bases and at J to 5 bases, leaving 6 bases not matched to a gene. The rearrangement uses TRBV7-8 and TRBJ2-3, with TRBD2 matching 14 bases. Sequenced: PBMCs. The TCR originated in a male donor in good health and CMV-seronegative. This chain's CDR3 is CASSHGLAGGKDTQYF. As DNA, the CDR3 is TGTGCCAGCAGCCACGGACTAGCGGGGGGCAAAGATACGCAGTATTTT. Variable domain in full (rest from reference TRBV7-8 and TRBJ2-3): GAGVSQSPRYKVAKRGQDVALRCDPISGHVSLFWYQQALGQGPEFLTYFQNEAQLDKSGLPSDRFFAERPEGSVSTLKIQRTQQEDSAVYLCASSHGLAGGKDTQYFGPGTRLTVL.